These T cell receptor beta chains were read from a single sample in a study of OX40 agonist ivuxolimab in advanced cancers. Here immunoSEQ multiplex PCR was the method, and the copy in TCRdb shows in-frame clones only, minus some. The table lists around 60,000 clones, around 93% of them singletons. The sample was CD4+ or CD8+ T cells sorted from blood, taken in a trial of the OX40 agonist ivuxolimab. The source is an adult with an advanced solid tumor such as melanoma, head and neck, liver or kidney cancer. Both conserved end residues are part of each CDR3. The order of the fields is V gene, D gene, J gene, clone size, CDR3 protein, CDR3 DNA. D genes are given only for firm matches. For some rows the clone size is stated as once, few or many, or as a class when expanded; others skip it.

>TRBV10-3|TRBD2|TRBJ2-1|NA
CAISATLAGDHNEQFF
TGTGCCATCAGTGCTACTCTAGCGGGAGACCACAATGAGCAGTTCTTC
>TRBV6-5|NA|TRBJ1-1|few
CASSYLTGLNTEAFF
TGTGCCAGCAGTTACTTGACGGGGTTGAACACTGAAGCTTTCTTT
>TRBV25-1|TRBD1|TRBJ1-2|NA
CASTTGNYGYTF
TGTGCCAGCACGACAGGGAACTATGGCTACACCTTC
>TRBV6-1|NA|TRBJ2-7|NA
CASRESYTGYEQYF
TGTGCCAGCAGGGAGTCCTACACGGGTTACGAGCAGTACTTC
>TRBV19|TRBD2|TRBJ2-1|NA
CASSGLARNEQFF
TGTGCCAGTAGTGGACTAGCTCGTAATGAGCAGTTCTTC
>TRBV30|NA|TRBJ1-1|NA
CAWSPRWTVTEAFF
TGTGCCTGGAGCCCCCGATGGACCGTCACTGAAGCTTTCTTT
>TRBV9|NA|TRBJ1-4|NA
CASSETGSANEKLFF
TGTGCCAGCAGCGAAACAGGGTCGGCAAATGAAAAACTGTTTTTT
>TRBV5-1|NA|TRBJ2-5|NA
CASSLLVFEQGLIQETQYF
TGCGCCAGCAGCTTGCTGGTATTTGAACAGGGCTTAATACAAGAGACCCAGTACTTC
>TRBV9|NA|TRBJ2-1|NA
CASSVANEQFF
TGTGCCAGCAGCGTAGCTAATGAGCAGTTCTTC
>TRBV11-2|NA|TRBJ2-5|NA
CASSVLETQYF
TGTGCCAGCAGCGTACTAGAGACCCAGTACTTC
>TRBV29-1|NA|TRBJ2-7|NA
CSVEVQTKSQVTSYEQYF
TGCAGCGTTGAAGTCCAAACAAAATCACAGGTGACCTCCTACGAGCAGTACTTC
>TRBV4-3|TRBD1|TRBJ2-5|NA
CASSQGTGEGETQYF
TGCGCCAGCAGCCAAGGGACAGGGGAGGGAGAGACCCAGTACTTC
>TRBV7-9|NA|TRBJ1-1|NA
CASSLAGSNTEAFF
TGTGCCAGCAGCTTAGCGGGTTCGAACACTGAAGCTTTCTTT
>TRBV15|NA|TRBJ1-1|NA
CATSRSGTTEAFF
TGTGCCACCAGCAGGTCAGGGACCACTGAAGCTTTCTTT
>TRBV23-1|NA|TRBJ2-1|once
CASTRSWAFHEQFF
TGCGCCAGCACTCGATCATGGGCTTTCCATGAGCAGTTCTTC
>TRBV7-2|TRBD2|TRBJ2-1|NA
CASSLGTSGPYNEQFF
TGTGCCAGCAGCCTCGGGACTAGCGGGCCCTACAATGAGCAGTTCTTC
>TRBV2|TRBD2|TRBJ2-1|NA
CARDRLAGKFNEQFF
TGTGCCAGAGATAGACTAGCGGGGAAATTCAATGAGCAGTTCTTC
>TRBV6-5|NA|TRBJ1-1|NA
CASSYFLGTEAFF
TGTGCCAGCAGTTACTTTCTGGGGACTGAAGCTTTCTTT
>TRBV6-1|NA|TRBJ1-1|NA
CACPPWTAENTEAFF
TGTGCCTGTCCACCCTGGACCGCAGAGAACACTGAAGCTTTCTTT
>TRBV5-1|TRBD2|TRBJ2-7|NA
CASSQGTSGIYEQYF
TGCGCCAGCAGCCAAGGGACTAGCGGCATCTACGAGCAGTACTTC
>TRBV6-5|TRBD2|TRBJ2-1|NA
CASSYSALAVAYEQFF
TGTGCCAGCAGTTACTCCGCCCTAGCGGTGGCCTATGAGCAGTTCTTC
>TRBV7-7|NA|TRBJ1-5|NA
CASSFSSRDLQPQHF
TGTGCCAGCAGCTTCTCGTCAAGGGACCTTCAGCCCCAGCATTTT
>TRBV29-1|NA|TRBJ2-4|NA
CSVEGKPTKNIQYF
TGCAGCGTTGAAGGGAAACCGACCAAAAACATTCAGTACTTC
>TRBV28|NA|TRBJ1-5|NA
CASSPPRGPQHF
TGTGCCAGCAGTCCCCCCAGGGGTCCCCAGCATTTT
>TRBV4-3|NA|TRBJ2-5|NA
CASSQGTGPIEAQYF
TGCGCCAGCAGCCAGGGTACAGGACCTATCGAGGCCCAGTACTTC
>TRBV7-6|TRBD2|TRBJ2-1|NA
CASSWTGTSGGGEQFF
TGTGCCAGCAGCTGGACCGGGACTAGCGGGGGAGGTGAGCAGTTCTTC
>TRBV18|NA|TRBJ1-1|once
CASSPPLYRSDTEAFF
TGTGCCAGCTCACCACCGCTGTATAGGAGCGACACTGAAGCTTTCTTT
>TRBV27|NA|TRBJ1-1|NA
CASSPRTDPNTEAFF
TGTGCCAGCAGTCCCCGGACTGACCCGAACACTGAAGCTTTCTTT
>TRBV23-1|TRBD1|TRBJ1-2|NA
CASSRPLHKRGRNYGYTF
TGCGCCAGCAGTCGTCCTTTACATAAGAGGGGGCGAAACTATGGCTACACCTTC
>TRBV19|TRBD2|TRBJ2-1|NA
CASTASGRAERGNEQFF
TGTGCCAGTACGGCTAGCGGGAGGGCCGAAAGAGGAAATGAGCAGTTCTTC
>TRBV7-9|TRBD1|TRBJ2-7|NA
CASSSGQGSNRYEQYF
TGTGCCAGCAGCTCGGGACAGGGGTCAAATCGCTACGAGCAGTACTTC
>TRBV2|TRBD2|TRBJ2-2|NA
CASSPGLAGGITGELFF
TGTGCCAGCAGTCCGGGACTAGCGGGAGGGATCACCGGGGAGCTGTTTTTT
>TRBV18|NA|TRBJ1-1|NA
CASSTGTVTEAFF
TGTGCCAGCTCTACGGGGACGGTCACTGAAGCTTTCTTT
>TRBV4-1|NA|TRBJ1-4|NA
CASSQEGISLFF
TGCGCCAGCAGCCAAGAAGGGATTAGCCTGTTTTTT
>TRBV28|NA|TRBJ2-2|NA
CASSFPLGQETGELFF
TGTGCCAGCAGTTTTCCTCTGGGGCAAGAGACCGGGGAGCTGTTTTTT
>TRBV7-9|TRBD2|TRBJ2-1|NA
CASSLDRREGVLNEQFF
TGTGCCAGCAGCTTAGATCGGCGGGAGGGGGTACTAAATGAGCAGTTCTTC
>TRBV5-5|TRBD2|TRBJ2-7|NA
CASSLGSSGSYEQYF
TGTGCCAGCAGCCTGGGGAGTAGCGGGTCCTACGAGCAGTACTTC
>TRBV4-1|NA|TRBJ2-1|NA
CASSQQAVSSYNEQFF
TGCGCCAGCAGCCAACAAGCGGTGAGCTCCTACAATGAGCAGTTCTTC
>TRBV6-1|NA|TRBJ2-7|few
CATGAPGHGYEQYF
TGTGCCACCGGCGCCCCGGGACACGGGTACGAGCAGTACTTC
>TRBV19|NA|TRBJ1-1|NA
CASTLSPGQMNTEAFF
TGTGCCAGTACCCTTTCACCGGGGCAAATGAACACTGAAGCTTTCTTT
>TRBV27|NA|TRBJ1-1|NA
CASSISANTEAFF
TGTGCCAGCAGTATCTCAGCGAACACTGAAGCTTTCTTT
>TRBV10-2|NA|TRBJ2-1|once
CASSVSSAEQFF
TGCGCCAGCAGTGTATCTAGCGCTGAGCAGTTCTTC
>TRBV7-2|NA|TRBJ2-7|NA
CASSPASYEQYF
TGTGCCAGCAGCCCGGCCTCCTACGAGCAGTACTTC
>TRBV6-6|NA|TRBJ2-7|NA
CASSSPGSANYEQYF
TGTGCCAGCAGTAGTCCCGGGAGTGCCAACTACGAGCAGTACTTC
>TRBV6-5|TRBD1|TRBJ2-5|NA
CASSYSRTGEQETQYF
TGTGCCAGCAGTTACTCTCGGACAGGGGAACAAGAGACCCAGTACTTC
>TRBV11-2|NA|TRBJ1-1|NA
CASSLRGTNTEAFF
TGTGCCAGCAGCTTAAGGGGGACGAACACTGAAGCTTTCTTT
>TRBV7-6|NA|TRBJ2-5|NA
CASSASGTEEETQYF
TGTGCCAGCAGCGCCAGCGGGACAGAAGAAGAGACCCAGTACTTC
>TRBV28|NA|TRBJ2-7|NA
CASSFSWEHWEYEQYF
TGTGCCAGCAGTTTTTCTTGGGAACACTGGGAGTACGAGCAGTACTTC
>TRBV6-1|NA|TRBJ2-7|NA
CASSEAGVIYEQYF
TGTGCCAGCAGTGAAGCGGGGGTAATCTACGAGCAGTACTTC
>TRBV4-1|NA|TRBJ2-7|NA
CASSHPSGEQYF
TGCGCCAGCAGCCATCCAAGCGGCGAGCAGTACTTC
>TRBV7-9|NA|TRBJ2-7|once
CAGQGRLGDEQYF
TGTGCCGGACAAGGGAGGCTTGGGGACGAGCAGTACTTC
>TRBV14|NA|TRBJ2-1|NA
CASSQETRSPYNEQFF
TGTGCCAGCAGCCAAGAGACTCGGAGTCCTTACAATGAGCAGTTCTTC
>TRBV27|NA|TRBJ2-3|NA
CASSLTGNADTQYF
TGTGCCAGCAGTTTAACAGGGAACGCAGATACGCAGTATTTT
>TRBV5-6|NA|TRBJ1-2|once
CASSLEPGAGYTF
TGTGCCAGCAGCTTGGAACCAGGGGCTGGCTACACCTTC
>TRBV5-6|NA|TRBJ2-3|NA
CASSLGTTQGPDTQYF
TGTGCCAGCAGCTTGGGGACTACCCAAGGTCCGGATACGCAGTATTTT